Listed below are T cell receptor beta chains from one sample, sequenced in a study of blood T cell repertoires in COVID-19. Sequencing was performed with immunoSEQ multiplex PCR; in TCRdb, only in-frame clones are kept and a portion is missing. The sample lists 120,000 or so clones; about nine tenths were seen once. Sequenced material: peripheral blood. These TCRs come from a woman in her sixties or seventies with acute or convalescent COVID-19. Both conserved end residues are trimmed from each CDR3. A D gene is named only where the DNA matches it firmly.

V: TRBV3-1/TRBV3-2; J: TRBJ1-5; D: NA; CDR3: ASSQGEGLSNQPQH
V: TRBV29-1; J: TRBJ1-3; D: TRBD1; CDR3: SVDEGQAIHSGNTIY
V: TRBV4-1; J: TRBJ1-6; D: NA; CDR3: ASSTGIGSYNSPLH
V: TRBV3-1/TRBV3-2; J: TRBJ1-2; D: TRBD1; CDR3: ASSQPGQGSYGYT
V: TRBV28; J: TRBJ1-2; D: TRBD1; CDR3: ASSSTGNYGYT
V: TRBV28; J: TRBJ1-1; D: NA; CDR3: ATRGAGQTEAF
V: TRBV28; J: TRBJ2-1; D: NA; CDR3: ASSRNEQF
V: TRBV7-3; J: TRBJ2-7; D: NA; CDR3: ASSLTGSGHNYEQY
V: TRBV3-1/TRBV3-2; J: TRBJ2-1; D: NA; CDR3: ASSQSSYNEQF
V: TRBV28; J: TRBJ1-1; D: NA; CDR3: ASSLPGGALGPEAF
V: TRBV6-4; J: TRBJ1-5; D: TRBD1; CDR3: ALRGPNQPQH
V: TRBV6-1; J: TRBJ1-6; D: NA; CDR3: ASSDTTMGRGH
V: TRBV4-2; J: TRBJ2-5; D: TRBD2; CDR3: ASSPTGTSGSQETQY
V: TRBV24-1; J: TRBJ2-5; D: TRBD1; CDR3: ATSDAGQVLQETQY
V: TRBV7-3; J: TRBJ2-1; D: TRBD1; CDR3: ASSVRGQSSYNEQF
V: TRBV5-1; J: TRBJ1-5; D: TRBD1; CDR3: ASSPGTGDQPQH
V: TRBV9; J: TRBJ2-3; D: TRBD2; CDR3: ASSVTSGGRDTQY
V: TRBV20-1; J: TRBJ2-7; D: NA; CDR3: SALRGPQY
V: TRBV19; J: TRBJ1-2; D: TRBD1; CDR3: ASSGYGQGLGYT
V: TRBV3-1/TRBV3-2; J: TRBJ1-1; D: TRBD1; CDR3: ASSQDGDRPEAF